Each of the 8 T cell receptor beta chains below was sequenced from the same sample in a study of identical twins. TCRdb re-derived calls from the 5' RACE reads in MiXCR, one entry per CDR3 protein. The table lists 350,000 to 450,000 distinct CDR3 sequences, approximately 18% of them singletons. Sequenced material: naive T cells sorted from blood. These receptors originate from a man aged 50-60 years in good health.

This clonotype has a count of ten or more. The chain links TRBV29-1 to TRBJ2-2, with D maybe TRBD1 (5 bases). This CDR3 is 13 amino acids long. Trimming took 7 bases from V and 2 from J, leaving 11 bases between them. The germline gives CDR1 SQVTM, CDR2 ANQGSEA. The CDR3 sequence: CSAGMDNTGELFF. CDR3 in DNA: TGCAGCGCAGGGATGGATAACACCGGGGAGCTGTTTTTT.

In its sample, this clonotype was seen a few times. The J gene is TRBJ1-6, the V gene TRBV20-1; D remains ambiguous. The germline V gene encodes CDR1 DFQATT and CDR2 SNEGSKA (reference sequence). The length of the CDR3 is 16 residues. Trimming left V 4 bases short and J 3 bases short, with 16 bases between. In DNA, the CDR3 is TGCAGTGCTACCGCTTCTAGAGCGTACTATAATTCACCCCTCCACTTT. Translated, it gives CSATASRAYYNSPLHF.

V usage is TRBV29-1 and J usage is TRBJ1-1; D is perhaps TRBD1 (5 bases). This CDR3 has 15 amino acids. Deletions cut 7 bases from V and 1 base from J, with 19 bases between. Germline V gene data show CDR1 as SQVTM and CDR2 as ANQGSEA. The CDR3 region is CSGLGGGKGNTEAFF. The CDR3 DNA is TGCAGCGGGCTCGGGGGGGGAAAGGGGAACACTGAAGCTTTCTTT.

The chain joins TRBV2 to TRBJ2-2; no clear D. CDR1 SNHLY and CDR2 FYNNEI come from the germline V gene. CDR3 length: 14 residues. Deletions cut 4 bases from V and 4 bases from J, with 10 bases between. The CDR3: CASSGQVVTGELFF. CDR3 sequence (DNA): TGTGCCAGCAGTGGTCAGGTAGTCACCGGGGAGCTGTTTTTT.

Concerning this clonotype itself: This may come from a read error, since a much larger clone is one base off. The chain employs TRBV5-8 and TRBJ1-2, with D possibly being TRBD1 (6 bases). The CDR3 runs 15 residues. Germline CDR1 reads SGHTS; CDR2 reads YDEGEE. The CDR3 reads CASSLTGLRNYGYPF. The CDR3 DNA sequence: TGTGCCAGCAGCTTGACAGGGCTGAGGAACTATGGCTACCCCTTC.

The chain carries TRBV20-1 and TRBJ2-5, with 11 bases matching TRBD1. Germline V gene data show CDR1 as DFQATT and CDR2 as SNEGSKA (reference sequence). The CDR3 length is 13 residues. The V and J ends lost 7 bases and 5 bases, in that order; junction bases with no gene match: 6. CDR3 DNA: TGCAGTGGGGGGGACAGGGGGTTGGAGACCCAGTACTTC. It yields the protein CSGGDRGLETQYF.

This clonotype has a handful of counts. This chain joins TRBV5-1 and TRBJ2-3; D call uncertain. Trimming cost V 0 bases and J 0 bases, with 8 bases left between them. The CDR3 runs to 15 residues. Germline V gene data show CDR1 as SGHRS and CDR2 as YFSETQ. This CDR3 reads CASSLDISSTDTQYF. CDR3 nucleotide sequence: TGCGCCAGCAGCTTGGACATATCTAGCACAGATACGCAGTATTTT. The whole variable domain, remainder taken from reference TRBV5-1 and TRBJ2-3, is KAGVTQTPRYLIKTRGQQVTLSCSPISGHRSVSWYQQTPGQGLQFLFEYFSETQRNKGNFPGRFSGRQFSNSRSEMNVSTLELGDSALYLCASSLDISSTDTQYFGPGTRLTVL.

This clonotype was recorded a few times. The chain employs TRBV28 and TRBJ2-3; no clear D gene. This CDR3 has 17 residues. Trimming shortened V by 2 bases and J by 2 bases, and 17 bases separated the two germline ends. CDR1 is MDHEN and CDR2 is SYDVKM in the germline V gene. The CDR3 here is CASSLGFAVELTDTQYF. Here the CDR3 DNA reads TGTGCCAGCAGTTTAGGTTTCGCGGTCGAACTCACAGATACGCAGTATTTT.